Following are 19 T cell receptor beta chains from one sample sequenced in a study of CD8 T cells in Susac syndrome. The RNA, about 0.5 to 1 ug, was put through reverse transcription using random hexamers. TCRdb reprocessed the immunoSEQ multiplex PCR reads via MiXCR and lists one record per CDR3 protein. The data show approximately 230,000 distinct CDR3 sequences, with about 93% seen just once and 0.07% to 0.09% held by the top ten. Sequencing input: CD4+ T cells from PBMCs. The receptor source for this set is a human donor with multiple sclerosis.

V is TRBV7-8 and J is TRBJ2-7; unclear D gene. In germline, CDR1 is SGHVS, CDR2 FQNEAQ. This CDR3 is 13 amino acids long. Trimming removed 0 bases from V and 5 bases from J, with 8 bases in between. CDR3 sequence reads: CASSLAVGHEQYF. In nucleotides, the CDR3 is TGTGCCAGCAGCTTAGCGGTAGGGCACGAGCAGTACTTC.

To note about this clonotype: Compared with germline, one end of the junction differs, possibly owing to a read error. The chain joins TRBV13 to TRBJ2-3; no reliable D call. The V gene's germline CDR1 is PRHDT and CDR2 FYEKMQ (reference sequence). This CDR3 is built from 12 residues. CDR3 coding DNA: TGTGCCAGCAGCTTAGGGGGCCCCGTCCTGCATTTT. As protein: CASSLGGPVLHF.

The V call is TRBV20-1, the J call TRBJ1-1, with 9 bases lining up with TRBD1. This CDR3 comprises 17 residues. Trimming at V came to 0 bases and at J to 4 bases, leaving 12 bases not matched to a gene. CDR1 is DFQATT, CDR2 SNEGSKA, per germline (reference sequence). CDR3 nucleotide sequence: TGCAGTGCTAGAGATGGCGCGACGGGACAGGGTTCCACTGAAGCTTTCTTT. Protein: CSARDGATGQGSTEAFF.

This clonotype has just one count. The CDR3, as DNA: TGTGCCAGCAGCCACAGGGGGAATAACTATGGCTACACCTTC. Encoded protein: CASSHRGNNYGYTF. The chain joins TRBV14 to TRBJ1-2; 7 bases agree with TRBD1. The CDR3 is made up of 14 amino acids. After removal of 3 bases from V and 1 base from J, the junction contained 2 bases not matched to a gene. Germline assignment: CDR1 SGHDN and CDR2 FVKESK. The variable domain in full, with the rest retrieved from reference TRBV14 and TRBJ1-2, is EAGVTQFPSHSVIEKGQTVTLRCDPISGHDNLYWYRRVMGKEIKFLLHFVKESKQDESGMPNNRFLAERTGGTYSTLKVQPAELEDSGVYFCASSHRGNNYGYTFGSGTRLTVV.

This clonotype showed up just once. The rearrangement uses TRBV3-1 and TRBJ2-2, with 12 nucleotides matching TRBD2. Trimming took 3 bases from V and 6 from J; bases not matched to a gene: 8. This CDR3 contains 17 residues. The germline CDR1 and CDR2 sequences are LGHDT and YNNKEL (reference sequence). The CDR3 sequence: CASSQTSGRIGAGELFF. Here the CDR3 DNA reads TGTGCCAGCAGCCAGACTAGCGGGAGAATAGGGGCCGGGGAGCTGTTTTTT. Based on the CDR3 plus reference TRBV3-1 and TRBJ2-2, the full variable domain is DTAVSQTPKYLVTQMGNDKSIKCEQNLGHDTMYWYKQDSKKFLKIMFSYNNKELIINETVPNRFSPKSPDKAHLNLHINSLELGDSAVYFCASSQTSGRIGAGELFFGEGSRLTVL.

V and J are TRBV5-4 and TRBJ1-4, with 9 nucleotides matching TRBD1. CDR1 is SGHNT and CDR2 is YYREEE in the germline V gene (reference sequence). This CDR3 is built from 14 residues. V was pared by 3 bases and J by 6 bases, with 3 bases of the junction left unmatched. The CDR3 sequence is CASSSTGGDEKLFF. The CDR3 DNA sequence: TGTGCCAGCAGCTCAACAGGGGGCGATGAAAAACTGTTTTTT.

The chain carries TRBV20-1 and TRBJ2-3; TRBD2 matches at 7 bases. Unmatched junction bases numbered 9, after V lost 2 bases and J lost 4 bases. The CDR3 contains 15 residues. CDR1 DFQATT and CDR2 SNEGSKA come from the germline V gene (reference sequence). CDR3 sequence reads: CSARPSGVGPDTQYF. Here the CDR3 DNA reads TGCAGTGCTAGACCGAGCGGGGTGGGCCCAGATACGCAGTATTTT.

This clonotype was seen a few times. V gene TRBV6-4 combines with J gene TRBJ2-7; 10 positions match TRBD2. The V gene end was trimmed by 2 bases and the J gene end by 2 bases; junction bases not matched to a gene: 9. The CDR3 contains 17 residues. Germline CDR1 is MRHNA and CDR2 is SNTAGT. The CDR3 sequence is CASSDGTSAVLAYEQYV. The CDR3, as DNA: TGTGCCAGCAGTGACGGGACTAGCGCTGTACTCGCCTACGAGCAGTACGTC.

This clonotype showed up just a few times. Written as DNA, the CDR3 is TGTGCCTGGAGTGCCATCGGGACTAGGGTCCCCTCCTCCTACGAGCAGTACGTC. Protein sequence: CAWSAIGTRVPSSYEQYV. V and J are TRBV30 and TRBJ2-7; 8 nucleotides align to TRBD2. The germline CDR1 and CDR2 sequences are GTSNPN and SVGIG (reference sequence). V lost 1 base and J lost 0; bases outside the gene matches: 14. The CDR3 is made up of 18 amino acids.

This clonotype was found a few times. This rearrangement joins TRBV6-1 to TRBJ1-1, with D possibly being TRBD1 (5 bases). The CDR3 consists of 14 residues. Germline V gene sequence: CDR1 MNHNS, CDR2 SASEGT. Trimming took 5 bases from V and 0 from J, leaving 10 bases between them. Written as DNA, the CDR3 is TGTGCCAGCAGTACGACAGCCTTGAACACTGAAGCTTTCTTT. Its protein is CASSTTALNTEAFF.

V usage is TRBV24-1 and J usage is TRBJ2-1; 7 nucleotides agree with TRBD1. Germline-derived CDR1 and CDR2 are KGHDR and SFDVKD. J lost 7 bases, V lost 12 bases, and 11 bases had no gene match. The CDR3 covers 13 residues. The CDR3 reads CASARQGDNEQFF. In DNA form, the CDR3 reads TGTGCCTCCGCGCGACAGGGTGATAATGAGCAGTTCTTC.

The sample holds one count of this clonotype. This sequence joins TRBV30 and TRBJ2-5; 7 positions agree with TRBD1. V shed 0 bases and J 2 bases; nucleotides not matched to a gene: 6. Germline V CDR1 and CDR2: GTSNPN, SVGIG (reference sequence). CDR3 length: 15 amino acids. The CDR3 protein is CAWSVEGAIQETQYF. CDR3 DNA: TGTGCCTGGAGTGTAGAGGGGGCGATACAAGAGACCCAGTACTTC.

The J gene is TRBJ1-2, the V gene TRBV6-5; the D gene is possibly TRBD1 (6 bases). Trimming removed 7 bases at V and 6 bases at J, with 18 bases between. Per the germline V gene, CDR1 is MNHEY and CDR2 is SVGAGI. The length of the CDR3 is 14 residues. The CDR3, as DNA: TGTGCCAGCACCGCGGGGCAGGGGCGGAATGGCTACACCTTC. Translated: CASTAGQGRNGYTF.

This chain connects TRBV4-1 to TRBJ1-1, with D tentatively TRBD1 (5 bases). The V end was cut by 0 bases, the J end by 0 bases, with 17 bases between. The length of the CDR3 is 18 residues. Germline V CDR1 and CDR2: MGHRA, YSYEKL. The CDR3 reads CASSQEEGRRPLNTEAFF. CDR3 in DNA: TGCGCCAGCAGCCAAGAAGAGGGACGACGTCCTCTGAACACTGAAGCTTTCTTT.

This clonotype appeared a single time. This chain joins TRBV5-4 and TRBJ1-2; D is possibly TRBD1 (6 bases). Trimming removed 4 bases at V and 4 bases at J, with 14 bases between. Germline-derived CDR1 and CDR2 are SGHNT and YYREEE (reference sequence). The CDR3 length is 14 residues. CDR3 amino acids: CASSTTQGGYGYTF. Written as DNA, the CDR3 is TGTGCCAGCAGCACCACACAGGGTGGCTATGGCTACACCTTC. Combining the CDR3 with reference TRBV5-4 and TRBJ1-2 gives the whole variable domain ETGVTQSPTHLIKTRGQQVTLRCSSQSGHNTVSWYQQALGQGPQFIFQYYREEENGRGNFPPRFSGLQFPNYSSELNVNALELDDSALYLCASSTTQGGYGYTFGSGTRLTVV.

This chain connects TRBV20-1 to TRBJ2-7; D unresolved. With 6 bases removed from V and 3 bases from J, the gap between germline ends came to 9 bases. Germline CDR1 DFQATT, CDR2 SNEGSKA (reference sequence). The CDR3 has 11 residues. The CDR3 protein is CSAPASYEQYF. The CDR3 DNA is TGCAGTGCCCCCGCCAGCTACGAGCAGTACTTC.

This clonotype has more than one count but fewer than ten. The V and J genes are TRBV20-1 and TRBJ1-1; 9 bases are shared with TRBD1. J lost 1 base, V lost 7 bases, and 7 bases had no gene match. CDR3 size: 14 residues. Germline V gene sequence: CDR1 DFQATT, CDR2 SNEGSKA (reference sequence). The chain's CDR3 is CSEAGTGSNTEAFF. DNA of the CDR3: TGCAGTGAGGCCGGGACAGGGTCGAACACTGAAGCTTTCTTT.

V and J are TRBV11-3 and TRBJ2-2; D not certain. Germline V gene data show CDR1 as SGHNT and CDR2 as YENEEA. The CDR3 runs 12 residues. The V gene lost 5 bases and the J gene lost 7 bases, with 8 bases spanning the gap. CDR3 amino acids: CASSPPSGELFF. CDR3 DNA sequence: TGTGCCAGCAGCCCCCCAAGCGGGGAGCTGTTTTTT.

This rearrangement joins TRBV3-1 to TRBJ2-3, with 7 bases aligning to TRBD2. The CDR3 covers 16 residues. With 3 bases clipped from V and 1 base from J, the junction kept 7 bases outside the gene matches. The germline CDR1 and CDR2 sequences are LGHDT and YNNKEL (reference sequence). The CDR3 DNA follows: TGTGCCAGCAGCCAGCGGCTGGGGGGGGGCACAGATACGCAGTATTTT. It yields the protein CASSQRLGGGTDTQYF.